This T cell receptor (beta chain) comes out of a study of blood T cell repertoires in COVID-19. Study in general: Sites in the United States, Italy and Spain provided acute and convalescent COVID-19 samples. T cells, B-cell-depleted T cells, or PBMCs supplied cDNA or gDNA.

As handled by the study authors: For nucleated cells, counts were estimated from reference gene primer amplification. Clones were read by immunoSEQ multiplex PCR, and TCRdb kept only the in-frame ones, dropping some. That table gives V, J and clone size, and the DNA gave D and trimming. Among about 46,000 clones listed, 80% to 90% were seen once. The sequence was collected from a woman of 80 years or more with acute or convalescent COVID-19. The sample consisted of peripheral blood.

The CDR3 coding sequence is TGTGCCAGCAGGAGCTCTACAGTCTCTGGAAACACCATATATTTT. It yields the protein CASRSSTVSGNTIYF. This chain joins TRBV6-5 and TRBJ1-3; D unresolved. V was clipped by 6 bases and J by 0 bases, with 12 bases between them. Germline V gene sequence: CDR1 MNHEY, CDR2 SVGAGI. The CDR3 sequence is 15 residues long.